This T cell receptor beta chain was found in a study of blood T cell repertoires in COVID-19. Study information: The origin of the acute and convalescent COVID-19 samples was the United States, Italy and Spain. PBMCs, B-cell-depleted T cells, or T cells were the source of the cDNA or gDNA that made up the material.

Points on this clone: One end of the junction is discordant with germline, which a read error may explain.

Original processing methods: Cell counts per sample came from amplifying reference gene primers. Assay used: immunoSEQ multiplex PCR; TCRdb lists only in-frame clones, some missing. V and J calls and clone size are copied from that table; D and trimming were computed from the DNA. The sample carries about 110,000 clones, 60% to 80% recorded once. What was sequenced was peripheral blood. The sequence was collected from a woman at least 80 years old with active or convalescent COVID-19.

The CDR3 loop reads CASNQGQATDTQYF. The DNA of the CDR3 is TGTGCCAGCAACCAAGGACAGGCCACAGATACGCAGTATTTT. The chain links TRBV16 to TRBJ2-3; 7 bases match TRBD1. CDR1 is KGHSY, CDR2 FQNENV, per germline. This CDR3 spans 14 amino acids.